This T cell receptor beta chain was documented in a study of T cell repertoires in cytomegalovirus infection. Background on the study: HLA-C-restricted CMV epitopes, recently identified, and well-studied HLA-B-restricted ones were used by the study. Public TCR beta signature analysis indicated the presence of both CMV infection and matching HLA type. Regarding the study as a whole: Summed public TCR beta family frequency identified CMV carriers bearing the relevant HLA. HLA-C-restricted CMV clonotypes gave the most frequent clonotype in two of eight donors.

One entry per CDR3 protein results from TCRdb running MiXCR on the reads. Of about 920,000 distinct CDR3 sequences in the sample, approximately 31% were seen once. CDR3 size: 13 residues. The V and J ends lost 2 bases and 4 bases respectively, with 8 bases between them. This clonotype occurred many times. Its antigen is not known. Sequencing was performed on cultured CD8+ T cells from PBMCs, taken from culture after CMV antigen stimulation. The chain uses TRBV12-3 or TRBV12-4 and TRBJ2-5; the D is unclear. The source is a human donor in good health (CMV status not recorded). Some clones in this sample may be carry-over from other donors' samples. CDR3 sequence: CASSLWVRETQYF. The DNA for the CDR3 is TGTGCCAGCAGTTTATGGGTTCGAGAGACCCAGTACTTC.